This T cell receptor beta chain was found in a study of blood T cell repertoires in COVID-19. About the study: Acute-phase and convalescent COVID-19 samples originated in the United States, Italy and Spain. T cells, B-cell-depleted T cells, or PBMCs supplied cDNA or gDNA.

In the authors' methods: It was from reference gene primer amplification that nucleated cell counts were estimated. Profiling relied on immunoSEQ multiplex PCR, and the TCRdb table lists in-frame clones only, not all of them. Clone size and the V and J calls come from that table; the DNA yielded D and trimming. The data hold 98,000 or so clones, with roughly 86% observed a single time. The germline CDR1 and CDR2 sequences are MGHRA and YSYEKL. V was pared by 0 bases and J by 5 bases, with 7 bases between. This CDR3 comprises 13 residues. The sample consisted of peripheral blood. The chain combines TRBV4-1 with TRBJ1-1, with D hard to call. This TCR came from a woman aged 55 to 70 in a cohort sampled during active or convalescent COVID-19. CDR3 nucleotide sequence: TGCGCCAGCAGCCAAGAGGGCCCAACTGAAGCTTTCTTT. It yields the protein CASSQEGPTEAFF.